What follows are 23 T cell receptor beta chains derived from one specimen sequenced in a study of shared clonotypes between healthy human individuals. Clones were read by immunoSEQ multiplex PCR, and TCRdb kept only the in-frame ones, dropping some. The sample holds 2 million to 2.5 million clones, 90% to 95% seen once. The sequenced material came from naive CD4+ T cells from PBMCs. Subset in this sample: CD45RA+ positively selected. These TCRs come from a man aged 18 to 29 in good health. Some clones in this sample may be carry-over from other donors' samples.

The sample holds one count of this clone. The V and J genes are TRBV7-2 and TRBJ2-5; TRBD1 agrees at 8 bases. V trimming: 4 bases; J trimming: 4 bases; junction bases outside the gene matches: 11. Germline CDR1 reads SGHTA; CDR2 reads FQGNSA. This CDR3 spans 16 amino acids. CDR3 DNA sequence: TGTGCCAGCAGCTCCGTGGGGACAGGCCGGGGAGAGACCCAGTACTTC. Translation gives CASSSVGTGRGETQYF.

This chain uses TRBV5-1 with TRBJ2-1, with 10 bases matching TRBD1. With 4 bases clipped from V and 6 bases from J, the junction kept 7 bases outside the gene matches. The CDR3 covers 15 residues. CDR1 is SGHRS and CDR2 is YFSETQ in the germline V gene. The CDR3 sequence: CASSPDRGIVNEQFF. The CDR3 DNA reads as TGCGCCAGCAGCCCGGACAGGGGGATAGTCAATGAGCAGTTCTTC.

This clone was recorded only once. The chain combines TRBV5-6 with TRBJ2-3, with 8 bases aligning to TRBD2. The trim removed 3 bases at V and 3 bases at J, leaving 12 bases unmatched. Germline loops: CDR1 SGHDT, CDR2 YYEEEE. The CDR3 is 17 amino acids. CDR3 sequence reads: CASSSVRGGLRTDTQYF. Written as DNA, the CDR3 is TGTGCCAGCAGCTCCGTTCGGGGGGGCTTAAGGACAGATACGCAGTATTTT.

In regard to this clone: The sample carries other DNA sequences with the same CDR3. The chain is built from TRBV9 and TRBJ2-3; a weak D match, TRBD1 (5 bases). The germline V gene encodes CDR1 SGDLS and CDR2 YYNGEE. This CDR3 has 14 amino acids. Trimming pared 2 bases from V and 0 bases from J, leaving 7 bases between. The CDR3 DNA reads as TGTGCCAGCAGCGTTGACAGTAGCACAGATACGCAGTATTTT. Residues: CASSVDSSTDTQYF.

The chain is built from TRBV14 and TRBJ2-1; TRBD2 is a possible D gene (5 bases). CDR1 SGHDN and CDR2 FVKESK come from the germline V gene. CDR3 length equals 16 residues. The V end was cut by 0 bases, the J end by 8 bases, with 17 bases between. This chain's CDR3 is CASSQDAWEWGDEQFF. In DNA form, the CDR3 reads TGTGCCAGCAGCCAAGATGCGTGGGAGTGGGGTGATGAGCAGTTCTTC. Full variable domain (missing parts from reference TRBV14 and TRBJ2-1): EAGVTQFPSHSVIEKGQTVTLRCDPISGHDNLYWYRRVMGKEIKFLLHFVKESKQDESGMPNNRFLAERTGGTYSTLKVQPAELEDSGVYFCASSQDAWEWGDEQFFGPGTRLTVL.

The J gene is TRBJ2-3, the V gene TRBV4-3; D gene uncertain. The CDR3 loop spans 15 amino acids. Trimming removed 4 bases from V and 3 bases from J, with 14 bases in between. From germline, CDR1 is LGHNA and CDR2 YSLEER. CDR3 DNA: TGCGCCAGCAGCCCACGCGGAACGGGTACAGATACGCAGTATTTT. This gives the protein CASSPRGTGTDTQYF.

This sequence joins TRBV19 and TRBJ1-5, with 8 bases fitting TRBD1. Looked up from germline, CDR1 is LNHDA and CDR2 is SQIVND (reference sequence). The CDR3 loop spans 18 amino acids. J gave up 0 bases and V 7 bases, and 14 bases lay outside the gene matches. CDR3 coding DNA: TGTGCCAGTACCCGACAGGCGACAGGGGCCGATAGCAATCAGCCCCAGCATTTT. Translation gives CASTRQATGADSNQPQHF.

On this clone: In the same sample, other DNA sequences code for this CDR3. The chain uses TRBV7-6 and TRBJ2-5; D gene unclear. Trimming pared 4 bases from V and 5 bases from J, leaving 8 bases between. CDR1 SGHVS and CDR2 FNYEAQ come from the germline V gene. The CDR3 contains 12 residues. DNA for the CDR3: TGTGCCAGCAGCTCGCGTAGGGAGACCCAGTACTTC. Translated: CASSSRRETQYF.

V and J are TRBV29-1 and TRBJ1-2, with no clear D. V was shortened by 2 bases and J by 3 bases, with 7 bases between the two germline ends. Germline loops: CDR1 SQVTM, CDR2 ANQGSEA. This CDR3 is 12 amino acids long. The CDR3 region is CSVEWGDYGYTF. The CDR3 nucleotides are TGCAGCGTTGAATGGGGTGACTATGGCTACACCTTC.

The chain combines TRBV7-9 with TRBJ2-1, with TRBD1 matching over 9 bases. CDR3 length: 14 amino acids. In germline, CDR1 is SEHNR, CDR2 FQNEAQ (reference sequence). V lost 3 bases and J lost 8; bases outside the gene matches: 5. CDR3 sequence (DNA): TGTGCCAGCAGCTTCGGGACAGGGAGGGATGAGCAGTTCTTC. Protein product: CASSFGTGRDEQFF.

In this sample, this clone turned up once. The gene calls are TRBV28 and TRBJ2-5; D is unresolved. Near its end, the DNA agrees better with TRBJ2-7, so the J call may be wrong. The CDR3 is made up of 15 amino acids. CDR1 is MDHEN, CDR2 SYDVKM, per germline. The CDR3 sequence: CASRATGRTSYEQYF. The CDR3 DNA is TGTGCCAGCAGGGCTACGGGCCGTACCTCCTACGAGCAGTACTTC.

This chain uses TRBV5-5 with TRBJ2-7, with 7 nucleotides matching TRBD2. The germline V gene encodes CDR1 SGHKS and CDR2 YYEKEE (reference sequence). CDR3 length equals 15 residues. V trimming: 0 bases; J trimming: 2 bases; junction bases outside the gene matches: 5. The CDR3 nucleotides are TGTGCCAGCAGCTTGGCCCTAGCGGATACCTACGAGCAGTACTTC. Protein: CASSLALADTYEQYF.

Comment on this clone: Additional DNA sequences in this sample encode the identical CDR3. The chain links TRBV7-3 to TRBJ2-3; D gene unclear. The length of the CDR3 is 13 residues. V shed 5 bases and J shed 3 bases, with 9 bases lying between them. CDR1 and CDR2 from the germline V gene are SGHTA and FQGTGA. CDR3 sequence: CASSPPGTDTQYF. CDR3 in DNA: TGTGCCAGCAGCCCCCCCGGGACAGATACGCAGTATTTT.

This chain joins TRBV4-2 and TRBJ2-1; unclear D gene. The CDR3 spans 16 residues. The germline V gene encodes CDR1 LGHNA and CDR2 YNFKEQ. Deletions cut 1 base from V and 3 bases from J, with 13 bases between. The DNA for the CDR3 is TGTGCCAGCAGCCAAGTGATTATAGGAAGCTACAATGAGCAGTTCTTC. Translated, it gives CASSQVIIGSYNEQFF.

The chain carries TRBV5-4 and TRBJ2-7; D tentatively reads TRBD1 or TRBD2 (5 bases each). Deletions cut 3 bases from V and 0 bases from J, with 16 bases between. This CDR3 is 16 amino acids long. From germline, CDR1 is SGHNT and CDR2 YYREEE (reference sequence). CDR3 DNA sequence: TGTGCCAGCAGCTCCGGTGGGGGACGCAGCTCCTACGAGCAGTACTTC. Translated, it gives CASSSGGGRSSYEQYF.

The chain is built from TRBV7-2 and TRBJ1-2; TRBD1 matches at 10 bases. The ends lost 3 bases at V and 8 bases at J; junction bases unmatched: 18. CDR1 is SGHTA and CDR2 is FQGNSA in the germline V gene. The CDR3 length is 18 residues. CDR3 amino acids: CASSLAGTGAGYGLGYTF. As DNA, the CDR3 is TGTGCCAGCAGCTTGGCGGGGACAGGGGCCGGCTACGGTTTGGGCTACACCTTC.

This chain uses TRBV29-1 with TRBJ1-1, with no clear D. The CDR3 runs 13 residues. CDR1 SQVTM and CDR2 ANQGSEA come from the germline V gene. V was trimmed by 4 bases and J by 1 base, leaving 10 bases between them. The chain's CDR3 is CSVVVPRNTEAFF. CDR3 sequence (DNA): TGCAGCGTTGTGGTTCCGAGGAACACTGAAGCTTTCTTT.

This sequence joins TRBV28 and TRBJ2-7; D is unclear. The CDR3 totals 13 residues. With 5 bases removed from V and 4 bases from J, the gap between germline ends came to 12 bases. Germline V gives CDR1 MDHEN, CDR2 SYDVKM. CDR3 loop: CASSVRLGYEQYF. The CDR3 nucleotides read TGTGCCAGCAGTGTTCGACTGGGATACGAGCAGTACTTC.

The CDR3: CASSPLDRGRNTGELFF. The CDR3 nucleotides are TGTGCCAGCTCACCGCTCGACAGGGGGCGAAACACCGGGGAGCTGTTTTTT. This rearrangement joins TRBV18 to TRBJ2-2; TRBD1 matches at 10 bases. In germline, CDR1 is KGHSH, CDR2 LQKENI. V trimming: 3 bases; J trimming: 2 bases; junction bases outside the gene matches: 6. The CDR3 runs 17 residues.

This clone was observed a single time. The rearrangement links TRBV4-1 to TRBJ2-7; no firm D call. V shed 0 bases and J shed 4 bases, with 13 bases lying between them. There are 15 residues in the CDR3. CDR1 and CDR2 (germline): MGHRA, YSYEKL. The CDR3 reads CASSQDRAVTYEQYF. CDR3 bases: TGCGCCAGCAGCCAAGACCGGGCAGTAACTTACGAGCAGTACTTC.

The V and J genes are TRBV2 and TRBJ2-3, with 9 bases that match TRBD2. With V trimmed by 6 bases and J by 2 bases, 6 bases remained unmatched. Germline V gene lookup returns CDR1 SNHLY and CDR2 FYNNEI. The CDR3 extends over 15 amino acids. CDR3 amino acids: CASREREAFTDTQYF. In DNA, the CDR3 is TGTGCCAGCAGAGAGCGGGAGGCTTTCACAGATACGCAGTATTTT.

This clone was detected once. This sequence joins TRBV5-1 and TRBJ1-4; D is perhaps TRBD1 (5 bases). The V gene lost 5 bases and the J gene lost 4 bases, with 9 bases spanning the gap. This CDR3 contains 13 residues. Germline V CDR1 and CDR2: SGHRS, YFSETQ. DNA for the CDR3: TGCGCCAGCAGACAGGCGGTTAATGAAAAACTGTTTTTT. It specifies CASRQAVNEKLFF.

CDR3 residues: CAIRKQGDTEAFF. CDR3 DNA sequence: TGTGCCATCAGAAAACAGGGGGACACTGAAGCTTTCTTT. This chain connects TRBV10-3 to TRBJ1-1; 8 bases fit TRBD1. Germline-derived CDR1 and CDR2 are ENHRY and SYGVKD. Trimming cost V 6 bases and J 3 bases; bases outside gene matches: 3. This CDR3 is built from 13 residues.